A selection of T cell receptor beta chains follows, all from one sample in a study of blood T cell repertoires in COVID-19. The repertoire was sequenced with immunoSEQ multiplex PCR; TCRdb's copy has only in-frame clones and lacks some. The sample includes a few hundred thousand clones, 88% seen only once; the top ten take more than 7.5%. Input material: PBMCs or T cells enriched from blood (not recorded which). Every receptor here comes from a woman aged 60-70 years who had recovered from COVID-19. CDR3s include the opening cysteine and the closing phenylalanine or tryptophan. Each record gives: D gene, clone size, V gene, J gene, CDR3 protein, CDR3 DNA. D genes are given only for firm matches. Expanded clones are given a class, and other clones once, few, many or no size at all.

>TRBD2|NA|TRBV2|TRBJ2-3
CASSETGGLDTQYF
TGTGCCAGCAGTGAAACGGGGGGGCTCGATACGCAGTATTTT
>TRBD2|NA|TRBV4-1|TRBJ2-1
CASSPRLAGAYNEQFF
TGCGCCAGCAGCCCAAGACTAGCGGGGGCCTACAATGAGCAGTTCTTC
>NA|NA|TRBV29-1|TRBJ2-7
CSVGISYEQYF
TGCAGCGTCGGGATCTCCTACGAGCAGTACTTC
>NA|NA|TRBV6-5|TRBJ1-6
CATLRDYNSPLHF
TGTGCCACCCTACGGGACTATAATTCACCCCTCCACTTT
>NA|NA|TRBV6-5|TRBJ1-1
CASQQAGASTEAFF
TGTGCCAGCCAACAAGCGGGGGCAAGTACTGAAGCTTTCTTT
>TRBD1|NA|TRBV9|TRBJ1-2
CASSTTRTGEGGYTF
TGTGCCAGCAGCACAACTCGGACAGGGGAAGGCGGCTACACCTTC
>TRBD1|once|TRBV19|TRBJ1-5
CASGTGLLENQPQHF
TGTGCCAGTGGGACAGGGCTCTTAGAGAATCAGCCCCAGCATTTT
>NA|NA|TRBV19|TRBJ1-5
CASSMGGAFNQPQHF
TGTGCCAGTAGTATGGGGGGGGCGTTCAATCAGCCCCAGCATTTT
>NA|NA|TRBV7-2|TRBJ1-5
CASSLSGTPYQPQHF
TGTGCCAGCAGCTTATCCGGGACACCCTATCAGCCCCAGCATTTT
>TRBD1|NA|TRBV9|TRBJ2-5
CASSVNRGRETQYF
TGTGCCAGCAGCGTTAACAGGGGAAGGGAGACCCAGTACTTC
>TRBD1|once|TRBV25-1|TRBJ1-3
CASTGNRGHTGNTIYF
TGTGCCAGCACCGGTAATAGGGGGCATACTGGAAACACCATATATTTT
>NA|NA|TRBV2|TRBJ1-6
CASSGDSNSPLHF
TGTGCCAGCAGCGGGGACTCCAATTCACCCCTCCACTTT
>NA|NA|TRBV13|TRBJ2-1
CASSLGQHRTRNNEQFF
TGTGCCAGCAGCTTAGGTCAGCACCGGACTCGGAACAATGAGCAGTTCTTC
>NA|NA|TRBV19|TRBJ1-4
CASTGDHLPEKLFF
TGTGCCAGTACCGGAGACCACTTACCTGAAAAACTGTTTTTT
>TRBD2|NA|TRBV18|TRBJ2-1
CASSLKAGGTNEQFF
TGTGCCAGCTCACTTAAGGCGGGGGGAACCAATGAGCAGTTCTTC
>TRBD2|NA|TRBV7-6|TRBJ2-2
CASSPTSGGSLGELFF
TGTGCCAGCAGCCCGACTAGCGGGGGGTCTCTCGGGGAGCTGTTTTTT
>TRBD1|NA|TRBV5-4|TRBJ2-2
CASNPTGAGELFF
TGTGCCAGCAACCCTACAGGGGCCGGGGAGCTGTTTTTT
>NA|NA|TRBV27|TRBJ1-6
CASSPGTNDNSPLHF
TGTGCCAGCAGCCCCGGGACAAACGATAATTCACCCCTCCACTTT
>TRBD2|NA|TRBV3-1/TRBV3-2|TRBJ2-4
CASSQRTSGGKNIQYF
TGTGCCAGCAGCCAACGGACTAGCGGGGGAAAAAACATTCAGTACTTC
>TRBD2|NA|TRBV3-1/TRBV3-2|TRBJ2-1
CASSQDIGTLGTSGGNEQFF
TGTGCCAGCAGCCAAGATATCGGGACCCTGGGGACTAGCGGGGGGAATGAGCAGTTCTTC
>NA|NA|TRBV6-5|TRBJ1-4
CASGRSLGEKLFF
TGTGCCAGCGGGAGAAGTTTAGGCGAAAAACTGTTTTTT
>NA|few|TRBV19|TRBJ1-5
CASRGTAFYSNQPQHF
TGTGCCAGTAGAGGAACAGCTTTTTATAGCAATCAGCCCCAGCATTTT
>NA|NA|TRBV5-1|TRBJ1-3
CASRGSLSGNTIYF
TGCGCCAGCAGGGGGAGCCTCTCTGGAAACACCATATATTTT
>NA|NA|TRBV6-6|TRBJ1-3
CASRLAVSGNTIYF
TGTGCCAGCAGATTAGCCGTCTCTGGAAACACCATATATTTT
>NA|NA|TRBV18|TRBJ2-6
CASSSGEGAGANVLTF
TGTGCCAGCTCAAGCGGCGAGGGTGCTGGGGCCAACGTCCTGACTTTC
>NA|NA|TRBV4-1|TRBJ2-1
CASSQRAALQFDEQFF
TGCGCCAGCAGCCAGCGGGCAGCGCTGCAATTCGATGAGCAGTTCTTC
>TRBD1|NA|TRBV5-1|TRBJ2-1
CASSSGQVYNEQFF
TGCGCCAGCAGCTCCGGACAGGTCTACAATGAGCAGTTCTTC
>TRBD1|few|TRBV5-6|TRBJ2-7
CASSRAGTGGLNEQYF
TGTGCCAGCAGCCGGGCGGGGACAGGGGGTCTGAACGAGCAGTACTTC
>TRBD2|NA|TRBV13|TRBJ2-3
CASSLDVGTSGRGTQYF
TGTGCCAGCAGCTTAGATGTCGGGACTAGCGGTCGGGGTACGCAGTATTTT
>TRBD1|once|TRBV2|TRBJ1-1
CASELQGEFTEAFF
TGTGCCAGCGAATTACAGGGGGAGTTCACTGAAGCTTTCTTT
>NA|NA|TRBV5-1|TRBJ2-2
CASSYRASGELFF
TGCGCCAGCAGCTACAGGGCTTCCGGGGAGCTGTTTTTT
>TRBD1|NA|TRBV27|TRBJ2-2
CASSFGTANTGELFF
TGTGCCAGCAGTTTCGGGACAGCGAACACCGGGGAGCTGTTTTTT
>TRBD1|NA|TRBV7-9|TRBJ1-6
CASEPAGGNSPLHF
TGTGCCAGCGAACCCGCAGGGGGTAATTCACCCCTCCACTTT
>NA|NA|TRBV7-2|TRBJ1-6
CASSSRATSPLHF
TGTGCCAGCAGCTCCAGGGCGACTTCACCCCTCCACTTT
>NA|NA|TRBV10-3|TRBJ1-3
CAISESADRGNTIYF
TGTGCCATCAGTGAGTCGGCAGATCGTGGAAACACCATATATTTT
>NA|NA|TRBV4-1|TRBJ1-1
CASSPLQFNTEAFF
TGCGCCAGCAGCCCCCTACAGTTTAACACTGAAGCTTTCTTT
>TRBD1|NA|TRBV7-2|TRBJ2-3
CASRATGVADTQYF
TGTGCCAGCAGGGCAACAGGGGTAGCAGATACGCAGTATTTT
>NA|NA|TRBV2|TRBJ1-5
CASDTIQFWGLSNQPQHF
TGTGCCAGCGATACCATACAATTTTGGGGGCTTAGCAATCAGCCCCAGCATTTT
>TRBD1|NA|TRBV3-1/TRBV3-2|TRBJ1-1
CASSHTGGQGTEAFF
TGTGCCAGCAGCCATACAGGGGGCCAGGGCACTGAAGCTTTCTTT
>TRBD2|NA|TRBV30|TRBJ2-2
CAWGGASGGSRELFF
TGTGCCTGGGGAGGGGCTAGCGGGGGTTCGAGGGAGCTGTTTTTT
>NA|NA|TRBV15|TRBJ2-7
CATSRDWASNEQYF
TGTGCCACCAGCAGAGATTGGGCTAGCAACGAGCAGTACTTC
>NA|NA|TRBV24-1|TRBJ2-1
CATSDPDKTYNEQFF
TGTGCCACCAGTGATCCGGACAAAACCTACAATGAGCAGTTCTTC
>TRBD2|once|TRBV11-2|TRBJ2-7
CASNLGICGGFYEQYF
TGTGCCAGCAACCTTGGGATTTGCGGGGGGTTCTACGAGCAGTACTTC
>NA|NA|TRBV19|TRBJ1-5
CASCDRTYSNQPQHF
TGTGCCAGTTGCGACAGGACGTATAGCAATCAGCCCCAGCATTTT
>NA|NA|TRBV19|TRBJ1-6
CASSTWTAISPLHF
TGTGCCAGTAGTACGTGGACAGCCATCTCACCCCTCCACTTT
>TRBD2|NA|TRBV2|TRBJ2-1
CASTASGGANEQFF
TGTGCCAGCACTGCTAGCGGGGGGGCGAATGAGCAGTTCTTC
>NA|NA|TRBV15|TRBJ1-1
CATSRMEANTEAFF
TGTGCCACCAGCAGAATGGAGGCGAACACTGAAGCTTTCTTT
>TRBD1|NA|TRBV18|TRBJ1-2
CASSPGTGNYGYTF
TGTGCCAGCTCACCCGGGACAGGGAACTATGGCTACACCTTC
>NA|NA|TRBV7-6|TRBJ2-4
CASSLPDRRADIQYF
TGTGCCAGCAGCTTACCCGACAGGCGGGCCGACATTCAGTACTTC
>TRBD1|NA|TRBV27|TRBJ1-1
CASSPDRGFTEAFF
TGTGCCAGCAGTCCCGACAGGGGATTCACTGAAGCTTTCTTT
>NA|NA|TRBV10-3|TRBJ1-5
CAISVGQGGNQPQHF
TGTGCCATCAGTGTAGGGCAGGGAGGTAATCAGCCCCAGCATTTT
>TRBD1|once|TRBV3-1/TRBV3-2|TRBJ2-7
CASSFRPGQGYEQYF
TGTGCCAGCAGCTTTCGACCGGGACAGGGGTACGAGCAGTACTTC
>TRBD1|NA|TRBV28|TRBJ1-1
CASSLLLGQGAEAFF
TGTGCCAGCAGTTTACTTTTGGGACAGGGCGCTGAAGCTTTCTTT
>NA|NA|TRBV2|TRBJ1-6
CASSRQDIAPLHF
TGTGCCAGCAGCCGACAGGACATAGCACCCCTCCACTTT
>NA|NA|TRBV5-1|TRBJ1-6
CASSLDGEPGSPLHF
TGCGCCAGCAGCTTGGACGGGGAACCGGGATCACCCCTCCACTTT
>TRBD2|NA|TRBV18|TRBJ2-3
CASSPFAGEDTQYF
TGTGCCAGCTCACCATTTGCGGGGGAAGATACGCAGTATTTT
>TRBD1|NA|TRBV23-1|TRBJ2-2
CASSLTRQGTGRGELFF
TGCGCCAGCAGTCTTACCAGACAGGGTACGGGCCGTGGGGAGCTGTTTTTT